The 5 T cell receptor beta chains listed next were all sequenced from one sample in a study of identical twins. TCRdb re-analysed the 5' RACE reads in MiXCR, keeping a single row per CDR3 protein. This sample has more than 350,000 distinct CDR3 sequences, with roughly 9% found just once. The sample comprised naive T cells sorted from blood. The source is a woman aged 45-65 years in good health.

This sequence joins TRBV29-1 and TRBJ2-1; 10 nucleotides line up with TRBD1. CDR3 length: 15 amino acids. Germline V CDR1 and CDR2: SQVTM, ANQGSEA. V trimming: 3 bases; J trimming: 5 bases; junction bases outside the gene matches: 7. The CDR3 bases are TGCAGCGTTGAGGCTACCGGGACAGGGGACAATGAGCAGTTCTTC. It translates to CSVEATGTGDNEQFF.

This clonotype has ten or more counts. The genes are TRBV28 and TRBJ2-3; maybe TRBD2 (5 bases). V lost 3 bases and J lost 8, with 15 bases in between. This CDR3 region has 14 residues. In germline, CDR1 is MDHEN, CDR2 SYDVKM. CDR3: CASSFISGMGTQYF. Here the CDR3 DNA reads TGTGCCAGCAGTTTCATAAGCGGTATGGGTACGCAGTATTTT.

The V gene is TRBV29-1, the J gene TRBJ1-1; no firm D call. V was cut by 7 bases and J by 2 bases, with 11 bases left in between. The CDR3 is 12 residues long. Germline values: CDR1 SQVTM, CDR2 ANQGSEA. CDR3: CSAQEGNTEAFF. The CDR3 DNA reads as TGCAGCGCCCAGGAGGGTAACACTGAAGCTTTCTTT.

This clonotype was observed a handful of times. The V gene is TRBV7-9, the J gene TRBJ2-3; TRBD2 agrees at 9 bases. In germline, CDR1 is SEHNR, CDR2 FQNEAQ (reference sequence). This CDR3 has 16 residues. V shed 5 bases, J shed 5 bases, and the junction held 11 bases outside the gene matches. The CDR3 spells CASSLRRTSEKDTQYF. The CDR3 DNA reads as TGTGCCAGCAGCCTCCGTCGGACTAGCGAAAAAGATACGCAGTATTTT.

The chain has TRBV4-2 and TRBJ2-3, with D perhaps being TRBD1 or TRBD2 (6 bases each). The V gene's germline CDR1 is LGHNA and CDR2 YNFKEQ. The length of the CDR3 is 14 residues. The V end lost 4 bases, the J end lost 4 bases, and 12 bases lay between the germline ends. CDR3: CASSPRRGADTQYF. CDR3 coding DNA: TGTGCCAGCAGCCCCCGTAGGGGGGCAGATACGCAGTATTTT.